Sequencing of this TCR beta chain was carried out in a study of cytotoxic CD8 clonotypes in ibrutinib-treated CLL. Study-wide results and limits: T-cell clonality at baseline went above that of age-matched healthy donors and rose and fell with circulating CD8+ T-cell counts. At ibrutinib response, clonality increased, and at progression it declined back toward baseline. A difference in sampling times existed between sustained-remission and progressing patients.

V was pared by 4 bases and J by 3 bases, with 4 bases of the junction left unmatched. The length of the CDR3 is 14 residues. Germline V lookup: CDR1 SGHTA, CDR2 FQGNSA. As input for TCR beta libraries, about 2.2 micrograms of genomic DNA came from cryopreserved PBMCs. Generated by immunoSEQ multiplex PCR, the TCRdb table keeps only in-frame clones and is missing some. The sample has hundreds of thousands of clones, about three quarters seen once. Remarks on this clone: Its target is not known.

The TCR was taken from a human donor with chronic lymphocytic leukemia. The sequences come from PBMCs, collected after 24 months of ibrutinib treatment. The chain joins TRBV7-2 to TRBJ2-7, with 9 bases aligning to TRBD2. The CDR3 reads CASSSGTSSYEQYF. The DNA of the CDR3 is TGTGCCAGCAGCTCCGGGACTAGCAGCTACGAGCAGTACTTC.